One sample yielded the 17 T cell receptor beta chains listed below, sequenced in a study of T cells in Graves' hyperthyroidism and ophthalmopathy (dated by TCRdb to the late 2010s). The receptor library was made with multiplex PCR. The reads were generated on an Illumina HiSeq 2000. The TCR beta CDR3 regions were amplified from the RNA transcripts. For the first round of RT-PCR on the TCR CDR3, the HTBI primer set was used together with the Qiagen OneStep RT-PCR kit. Through fastp at Q25 and MiXCR, TCRdb rebuilt clones from the public reads, retaining in-frame beta chains. Duplicate CDR3 protein sequences are folded into a single record with the most common DNA and genes. This sample gives 380,000 or so distinct CDR3 sequences in total; approximately 15% of them show up just once. The ten largest clones take up roughly 24% of the sample. Specimen: blood. Receptors originate from a young woman with Graves' hyperthyroidism.

This clonotype was detected many times. The rearrangement links TRBV12-3 or TRBV12-4 to TRBJ2-3; 10 bases are shared with TRBD2. Trimming removed 5 bases from V and 0 bases from J; junction bases left unmatched: 8. The CDR3 is 17 amino acids. The CDR3 loop reads CASSLSLAGASTDTQYF. The DNA of the CDR3 is TGTGCCAGCAGTCTCTCGCTAGCGGGAGCTAGCACAGATACGCAGTATTTT.

This clonotype was observed many times. This sequence joins TRBV6-1 and TRBJ1-3; no firm D call. This CDR3 is 16 amino acids long. Germline CDR1 reads MNHNS; CDR2 reads SASEGT. V was pared by 0 bases and J by 1 base, with 10 bases between. Here the CDR3 reads CASSEAGSPSGNTIYF. The DNA for the CDR3 is TGTGCCAGCAGTGAAGCGGGGTCCCCGTCTGGAAACACCATATATTTT.

This clonotype was counted many times. The rearrangement joins TRBV30 to TRBJ1-2, with unresolved D. Trimming left V 8 bases short and J 0 bases short, with 7 bases between. CDR3 length equals 11 residues. Germline values: CDR1 GTSNPN, CDR2 SVGIG (reference sequence). Written as DNA, the CDR3 is TGTGCCACGGAAGCTAACTATGGCTACACCTTC. It yields the protein CATEANYGYTF.

This clonotype was seen at least ten times. The V gene is TRBV27, the J gene TRBJ2-2; 9 positions match TRBD1. V shed 6 bases and J 7 bases; nucleotides not matched to a gene: 15. CDR1 and CDR2 (germline): MNHEY, SMNVEV (reference sequence). This CDR3 contains 17 residues. CDR3 region: CASSRTQTGGHDGELFF. As DNA, the CDR3 is TGTGCCAGCAGCCGAACCCAGACAGGGGGTCATGACGGGGAGCTGTTTTTT.

This clonotype has only a few counts. The junction differs from germline at one of its ends, possibly a read error. This chain links TRBV12-3 or TRBV12-4 with TRBJ2-3; 12 nucleotides line up with TRBD2. The CDR3 has 16 amino acids. The CDR3 bases are TGTGCCAGCAGTTTCGGACTAGCGGGGAGCACAGCTACGCAGTATTTT. Encoded protein: CASSFGLAGSTATQYF.

This chain uses TRBV10-3 with TRBJ1-5, with 8 positions matching TRBD1. Germline CDR1 reads ENHRY; CDR2 reads SYGVKD. V trimming: 4 bases; J trimming: 4 bases; junction bases outside the gene matches: 6. The CDR3 totals 15 residues. The CDR3 protein is CAISGGTGANQPQHF. DNA of the CDR3: TGTGCCATCAGTGGGGGGACAGGAGCAAATCAGCCCCAGCATTTT.

V usage is TRBV19 and J usage is TRBJ2-1, with D uncertain. Germline V gene sequence: CDR1 LNHDA, CDR2 SQIVND (reference sequence). V was clipped by 4 bases and J by 0 bases, with 10 bases between them. CDR3 size: 15 residues. The CDR3 loop is CASSRQIPSYNEQFF. Written as DNA, the CDR3 is TGTGCCAGTAGTAGACAAATCCCCTCCTACAATGAGCAGTTCTTC.

This clonotype was counted between two and nine times. The V and J genes are TRBV6-1 and TRBJ1-4; 8 nucleotides align to TRBD1. Germline V CDR1 and CDR2: MNHNS, SASEGT. CDR3 size: 14 residues. V was clipped by 7 bases and J by 3 bases; unmatched bases: 4. The CDR3 DNA is TGTGCCAGCACCGAGACAGGGGCTAATGAAAAACTGTTTTTT. Translation: CASTETGANEKLFF.

This clonotype was seen ten or more times. A read error may produce the germline difference seen at one junction end. The V gene is TRBV20-1, the J gene TRBJ2-3, with 10 bases fitting TRBD2. In germline, CDR1 is DFQATT, CDR2 SNEGSKA (reference sequence). The CDR3 consists of 15 residues. CDR3 sequence reads: CSVRAGGPDLDTQYF. CDR3 sequence (DNA): TGCAGTGTTAGAGCGGGAGGGCCCGACCTGGATACGCAGTATTTT.

This clonotype was seen at least ten times. The chain combines TRBV7-8 with TRBJ2-7, with 11 positions matching TRBD2. Germline CDR1 reads SGHVS; CDR2 reads FQNEAQ. The CDR3 length is 15 residues. The V gene end was trimmed by 5 bases and the J gene end by 5 bases; junction bases not matched to a gene: 8. The CDR3 DNA reads TGTGCCAGCAGCCCACTAGCGGGAGAAATCGACGAGCAGTACTTC. It specifies CASSPLAGEIDEQYF.

This clonotype was observed a handful of times. The chain links TRBV20-1 to TRBJ2-1, with D hard to call. V lost 6 bases and J lost 8, with 11 bases in between. Germline CDR1 DFQATT, CDR2 SNEGSKA (reference sequence). The CDR3 is made up of 11 amino acids. The CDR3 bases are TGCAGTGCAAGCTCGGTGGATGAGCAGTTCTTC. Amino acids: CSASSVDEQFF.

A few counts support this clonotype. V and J are TRBV28 and TRBJ1-5; D is unclear. The ends were cut back, 5 bases at V and 0 bases at J, with 5 bases in the middle. The germline V gene has CDR1 MDHEN and CDR2 SYDVKM. The CDR3 contains 13 residues. Here the CDR3 DNA reads TGTGCCAGCAGTCCAACTAGCAATCAGCCCCAGCATTTT. It is translated as CASSPTSNQPQHF.

This clonotype occurred many times. The rearrangement joins TRBV20-1 to TRBJ2-1; TRBD2 matches at 16 bases. The germline V gene has CDR1 DFQATT and CDR2 SNEGSKA (reference sequence). V dropped 6 bases and J dropped 8; count of bases not matched to a gene: 16. CDR3 length: 18 amino acids. As DNA, the CDR3 is TGCAGTGCCGCAAGTGCGGGACTAGCGGGAGGGCCGGTGTATGAGCAGTTCTTC. Protein: CSAASAGLAGGPVYEQFF.

The sample holds a few counts of this clonotype. At one boundary the junction diverges from the germline segment, which might be a read error. The J gene is TRBJ2-7, the V gene TRBV27; perhaps TRBD2 as D (6 bases). The CDR3 contains 15 residues. The germline V gene encodes CDR1 MNHEY and CDR2 SMNVEV (reference sequence). The CDR3: CANSPLTSSHYEQYF. DNA for the CDR3: TGTGCCAACAGTCCACTGACTAGTTCTCACTACGAGCAGTACTTC.

This clonotype showed up just a few times. V gene TRBV19 combines with J gene TRBJ1-1; D ambiguous. The germline gives CDR1 LNHDA, CDR2 SQIVND (reference sequence). V lost 1 base and J 1 base, leaving 7 bases between the germline ends. The length of the CDR3 is 14 residues. The DNA for the CDR3 is TGTGCCAGTAGTATAGCCGTAACGAACACTGAAGCTTTCTTT. Translated: CASSIAVTNTEAFF.

V is TRBV7-9 and J is TRBJ1-5, with 7 positions matching TRBD1. Trimming at V came to 5 bases and at J to 8 bases, leaving 6 bases not matched to a gene. The CDR3 sequence is 13 residues long. Germline loops: CDR1 SEHNR, CDR2 FQNEAQ (reference sequence). CDR3 nucleotide sequence: TGTGCCAGCAGCCCCACAGGGGAAGAGCCCCAGCATTTT. Translation: CASSPTGEEPQHF.

The rearrangement links TRBV20-1 to TRBJ1-1; D might be TRBD1 (5 bases). The CDR3 totals 16 residues. Germline V gives CDR1 DFQATT, CDR2 SNEGSKA (reference sequence). The V end was cut by 0 bases, the J end by 1 base, with 15 bases between. The CDR3 DNA reads as TGCAGTGCTAGAGAAGATCACAGGTTAAAGAACACTGAAGCTTTCTTT. Translating gives CSAREDHRLKNTEAFF.